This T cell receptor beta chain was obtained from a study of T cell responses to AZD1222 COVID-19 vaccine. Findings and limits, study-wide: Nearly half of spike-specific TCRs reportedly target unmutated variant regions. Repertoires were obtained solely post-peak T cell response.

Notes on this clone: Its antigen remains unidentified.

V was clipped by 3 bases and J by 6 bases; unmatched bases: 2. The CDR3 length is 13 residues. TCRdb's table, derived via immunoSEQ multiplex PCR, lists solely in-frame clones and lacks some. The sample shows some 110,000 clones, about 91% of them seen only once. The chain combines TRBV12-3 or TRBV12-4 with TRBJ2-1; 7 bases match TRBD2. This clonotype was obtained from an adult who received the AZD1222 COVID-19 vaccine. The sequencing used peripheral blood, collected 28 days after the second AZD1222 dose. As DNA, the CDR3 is TGTGCCAGCAGTTTGGGCGGGAGCAATGAGCAGTTCTTC. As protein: CASSLGGSNEQFF.